The 15 T cell receptor beta chains below all came from one sample that was sequenced in a study of blood T cell repertoires in COVID-19. Measured with immunoSEQ multiplex PCR; TCRdb has only the in-frame clones, and not every one. Here the sample spans a few hundred thousand clones, 84% being singletons. Input material: PBMCs or T cells enriched from blood (not recorded which). All receptors come from a woman aged 40 to 50 who had recovered from COVID-19.

The gene calls are TRBV28 and TRBJ1-2, with 9 bases that match TRBD1. Germline loops: CDR1 MDHEN, CDR2 SYDVKM. CDR3 length equals 16 residues. Trimming cost V 5 bases and J 3 bases; bases outside gene matches: 10. DNA of the CDR3: TGTGCCAGCAGTGCGGACAGGGGATATGTGGACTATGGCTACACCTTC. Translating it yields CASSADRGYVDYGYTF.

This clone has just a few counts. This chain connects TRBV5-6 to TRBJ1-2, with TRBD1 matching over 9 bases. Germline values: CDR1 SGHDT, CDR2 YYEEEE. Unmatched junction bases numbered 9, after V lost 5 bases and J lost 4 bases. The CDR3 runs 15 residues. The CDR3 region is CASRRGQGSLYGYTF. The CDR3 DNA reads TGTGCCAGCAGACGGGGACAGGGCTCGCTCTATGGCTACACCTTC.

The rearrangement links TRBV18 to TRBJ2-1; 9 bases map to TRBD1. The CDR3 sequence is 15 residues long. With V trimmed by 3 bases and J by 5 bases, 5 bases remained unmatched. Per the germline V gene, CDR1 is KGHSH and CDR2 is LQKENI. CDR3 bases: TGTGCCAGCTCACCCCCGGGACAGGGTAACAATGAGCAGTTCTTC. This sequence encodes CASSPPGQGNNEQFF.

The V call is TRBV9, the J call TRBJ2-3, with a weak D call TRBD1 (5 bases). With 6 bases removed from V and 2 bases from J, the gap between germline ends came to 13 bases. Germline V CDR1 and CDR2: SGDLS, YYNGEE. This CDR3 has 14 residues. Written as DNA, the CDR3 is TGTGCCAGCAACCCAGGGCAGTACACAGATACGCAGTATTTT. It encodes CASNPGQYTDTQYF.

This chain uses TRBV28 with TRBJ1-4; TRBD1 matches at 7 bases. CDR1 and CDR2 (germline): MDHEN, SYDVKM. V lost 5 bases, J lost 6 bases, and 9 bases stayed unmatched. There are 15 residues in the CDR3. The CDR3 loop is CASSPPGQRDEKLFF. CDR3 DNA sequence: TGTGCCAGCAGTCCGCCGGGACAGCGGGATGAAAAACTGTTTTTT.

The chain uses TRBV3-1 (or the pseudogene TRBV3-2) and TRBJ1-1; TRBD1 matches at 7 bases. CDR1 LGHDT and CDR2 YNNKEL come from the germline V gene (reference sequence). The CDR3 contains 15 residues. The ends lost 4 bases at V and 3 bases at J; junction bases unmatched: 8. CDR3 sequence reads: CASSLTTGRYTEAFF. The CDR3 DNA follows: TGTGCCAGCAGCCTTACGACAGGGAGGTACACTGAAGCTTTCTTT.

This chain uses TRBV20-1 with TRBJ1-1; a possible D gene is TRBD1 (6 bases). In germline, CDR1 is DFQATT, CDR2 SNEGSKA (reference sequence). V lost 3 bases and J lost 8, with 10 bases in between. The CDR3 contains 11 residues. The chain's CDR3 is CSASNREEAFF. The CDR3 nucleotides are TGCAGTGCTAGCAACAGGGAAGAAGCTTTCTTT.

This rearrangement joins TRBV27 to TRBJ1-2; TRBD1 is a possible D gene (6 bases). V shed 3 bases and J shed 4 bases, with 15 bases lying between them. This CDR3 contains 15 residues. Germline V gene data show CDR1 as MNHEY and CDR2 as SMNVEV (reference sequence). CDR3 nucleotide sequence: TGTGCCAGCAGTTTCTCCTGGACAGAGACCTATGGCTACACCTTC. Translated, it gives CASSFSWTETYGYTF.

This sequence joins TRBV18 and TRBJ1-5; 7 positions agree with TRBD1. The V and J ends lost 4 bases and 4 bases, in that order; junction bases with no gene match: 4. The CDR3 covers 14 residues. Germline V gene data show CDR1 as KGHSH and CDR2 as LQKENI. CDR3 protein: CASSRDSRNQPQHF. CDR3 DNA: TGTGCCAGCTCACGGGACAGCAGAAATCAGCCCCAGCATTTT. The whole variable domain, filled in from reference TRBV18 and TRBJ1-5, reads NAGVMQNPRHLVRRRGQEARLRCSPMKGHSHVYWYRQLPEEGLKFMVYLQKENIIDESGMPKERFSAEFPKEGPSILRIQQVVRGDSAAYFCASSRDSRNQPQHFGDGTRLSIL.

On this clone itself: The limits of the CDR3 on the DNA are not certain, so only TCRdb's listed CDR3 is given. This rearrangement joins TRBV5-1 to TRBJ2-1; TRBD2 is taken as the D call from the table, unchecked against the DNA. Per germline, CDR1 SGHRS and CDR2 YFSETQ. The CDR3 extends over 15 residues, inclusive of both ends. The CDR3 loop is CASSLAAVASGNMFF.

This chain links TRBV5-5 with TRBJ1-4; a weak D match, TRBD1 (6 bases). Trimming removed 4 bases from V and 4 bases from J, with 17 bases in between. The CDR3 length is 16 residues. The germline gives CDR1 SGHKS, CDR2 YYEKEE (reference sequence). The CDR3 loop is CASSRTGTSSNEKLFF. The CDR3 coding sequence is TGTGCCAGCAGCCGGACCGGGACATCCAGTAATGAAAAACTGTTTTTT.

V is TRBV27 and J is TRBJ2-6; no clear D. Trimming removed 4 bases at V and 0 bases at J, with 13 bases between. Germline V lookup: CDR1 MNHEY, CDR2 SMNVEV (reference sequence). The length of the CDR3 is 17 residues. The CDR3 protein is CASSSTVTFSGANVLTF. The CDR3 coding sequence is TGTGCCAGCAGTTCCACAGTTACGTTCTCTGGGGCCAACGTCCTGACTTTC.

V gene TRBV5-1 combines with J gene TRBJ1-2; maybe TRBD1 (6 bases). Between the trimmed V and J ends, which lost 4 bases and 2 bases, there was a span of 18 bases. There are 16 residues in the CDR3. The germline V gene encodes CDR1 SGHRS and CDR2 YFSETQ. The CDR3 loop reads CASSPRAQDRNYGYTF. The CDR3 coding sequence is TGCGCCAGCAGCCCTAGGGCCCAGGACAGAAACTATGGCTACACCTTC.

This sequence joins TRBV29-1 and TRBJ2-5; D possibly corresponds to TRBD2 (7 bases). CDR1 and CDR2 (germline): SQVTM, ANQGSEA. This CDR3 spans 14 amino acids. Trimming shortened V by 8 bases and J by 2 bases, and 18 bases separated the two germline ends. The CDR3 region has the DNA TGCAGCTTTACCCGGGGAGGGGGGCAAGAGACCCAGTACTTC. As protein: CSFTRGGGQETQYF. The entire variable domain, with the rest obtained from reference TRBV29-1 and TRBJ2-5, is as follows: SAVISQKPSRDICQRGTSLTIQCQVDSQVTMMFWYRQQPGQSLTLIATANQGSEATYESGFVIDKFPISRPNLTFSTLTVSNMSPEDSSIYLCSFTRGGGQETQYFGPGTRLLVL.

V is TRBV6-5 and J is TRBJ1-3; D gene unclear. The V gene's germline CDR1 is MNHEY and CDR2 SVGAGI. Between the trimmed V and J ends, which lost 7 bases and 6 bases, there was a span of 16 bases. The CDR3 sequence is 14 residues long. The CDR3 region is CASTRRSSTNTIYF. The CDR3 nucleotides read TGTGCCAGCACCAGGAGGTCATCAACAAACACCATATATTTT.